This T cell receptor beta chain was found in a study of blood T cell repertoires in COVID-19. Overall study context: Some COVID-19 samples were acute and others convalescent; all came from the United States, Italy and Spain. T cells, B-cell-depleted T cells, or PBMCs provided the cDNA or gDNA that served as material.

In the source study's methods: Estimates of nucleated cell counts were drawn from the amplification of reference gene primers. The method was immunoSEQ multiplex PCR; TCRdb's version includes in-frame clones alone and lacks a portion of them. That table gives V, J and clone size, and the DNA gave D and trimming. The sample includes 250,000 to 300,000 clones, 75% to 90% of them seen just once. Patients from Seattle were sampled longitudinally, starting during active infection. Trimming at V came to 3 bases and at J to 7 bases, leaving 6 bases not matched to a gene. Germline-derived CDR1 and CDR2 are SGHTS and YDEGEE. This CDR3 spans 13 amino acids.

This receptor was identified in a woman in her sixties or seventies with COVID-19, enrolled during active disease. The chain carries TRBV5-8 and TRBJ2-7; 8 bases match TRBD2. Specimen: peripheral blood. CDR3 DNA sequence: TGTGCCAGCAGCTGGACGGGGGGGAGAGAGCAGTACTTC. This encodes CASSWTGGREQYF.